The sequence of this TCR beta chain was determined in a study of CD4+ T cells in melanoma (dated by TCRdb to 2022 to 2024). As for the study more broadly: The study examined neoantigen-specific CD4+ T cells in human melanoma. Points the paper makes about the study in general: The report described a correlation between neoantigen-specific CD4+ T cells and the function of CD8+ T cells, macrophages and B cells. Neoantigen-specific CD4+ T cells in melanoma were reported to show diverse differentiation states.

Patients with melanoma were used as donors. A word on this clone: Its antigen has not been determined. Within one base of it there is no much larger clone, and no base qualities were kept.

From a lookup of the germline V gene, CDR1 and CDR2 are MDHEN and SYDVKM. The CDR3 covers 15 residues, taking in both the cysteine and the phenylalanine. The DNA shown is the 45-base CDR3, in frame from base 1. Compared with germline, V lacks 5 bases and J lacks 5 bases; bases without a gene match: 8. Libraries were prepared through the immunoSEQ multiplex PCR assay. The source is immuneACCESS, and TCRdb retained only in-frame sequences with V and J called. Part of the clones is not carried over; for the studies checked, unresolved V genes explain less than half of this, and the remainder is unexplained. The sample records about 13,000 clones, 55% to 75% of which are singletons. Roughly 11% of the sample is held by the ten biggest clonotypes.

The sequencing sample was made of cells from a culture (not recorded whether cultured in vitro). Recombination joined TRBV28 with TRBJ1-4, and TRBD1 matches 7 of the central bases. This TCR came from a human donor with melanoma. The CDR3 has the sequence CASSTRQGLNEKLFF. The DNA is as follows: TGTGCCAGCAGTACTAGACAGGGACTAAATGAAAAACTGTTTTTT. With the portions outside the CDR3 filled from the reference TRBV28 and TRBJ1-4 genes, the complete variable region becomes DVKVTQSSRYLVKRTGEKVFLECVQDMDHENMFWYRQDPGLGLRLIYFSYDVKMKEKGDIPEGYSVSREKKERFSLILESASTNQTSMYLCASSTRQGLNEKLFFGSGTQLSVL.